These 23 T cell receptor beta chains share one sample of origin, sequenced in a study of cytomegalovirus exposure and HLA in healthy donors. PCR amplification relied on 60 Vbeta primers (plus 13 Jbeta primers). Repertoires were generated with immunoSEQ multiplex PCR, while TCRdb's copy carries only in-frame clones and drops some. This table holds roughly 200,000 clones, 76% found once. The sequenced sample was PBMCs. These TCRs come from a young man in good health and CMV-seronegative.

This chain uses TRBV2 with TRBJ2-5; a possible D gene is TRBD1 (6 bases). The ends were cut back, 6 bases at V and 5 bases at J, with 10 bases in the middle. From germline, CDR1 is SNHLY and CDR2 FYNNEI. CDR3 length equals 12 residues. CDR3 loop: CASSRGGETQYF. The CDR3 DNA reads TGTGCCAGCAGCAGGGGCGGGGAGACCCAGTACTTC. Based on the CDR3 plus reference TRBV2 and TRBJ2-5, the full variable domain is EPEVTQTPSHQVTQMGQEVILRCVPISNHLYFYWYRQILGQKVEFLVSFYNNEISEKSEIFDDQFSVERPDGSNFTLKIRSTKLEDSAMYFCASSRGGETQYFGPGTRLLVL.

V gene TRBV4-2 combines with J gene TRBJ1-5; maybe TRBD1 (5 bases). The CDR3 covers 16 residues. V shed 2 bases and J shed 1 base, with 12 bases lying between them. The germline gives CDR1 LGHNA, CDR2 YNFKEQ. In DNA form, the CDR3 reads TGTGCCAGCAGCCAAAACACAGGAGCCAGCAATCAGCCCCAGCATTTT. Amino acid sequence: CASSQNTGASNQPQHF.

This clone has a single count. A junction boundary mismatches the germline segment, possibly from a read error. Here the CDR3 reads CASNLAAGSNTGELFF. As DNA, the CDR3 is TGCGCCAGCAACTTGGCCGCAGGCTCGAACACCGGGGAGCTGTTTTTT. The chain joins TRBV5-1 to TRBJ2-2; no firm D call. The V gene's germline CDR1 is SGHRS and CDR2 YFSETQ. This CDR3 is built from 16 residues.

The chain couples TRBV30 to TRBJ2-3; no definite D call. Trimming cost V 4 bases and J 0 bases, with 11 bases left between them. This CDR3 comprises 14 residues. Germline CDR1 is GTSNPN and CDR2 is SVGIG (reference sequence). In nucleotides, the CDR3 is TGTGCCTGGAATAGCCTTCTAAGCACAGATACGCAGTATTTT. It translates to CAWNSLLSTDTQYF.

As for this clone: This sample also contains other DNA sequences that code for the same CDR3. CDR3 protein: CASSRDRGGNEKLFF. The CDR3 DNA reads as TGTGCCAGCAGCCGGGACAGGGGGGGGAATGAAAAACTGTTTTTT. The chain employs TRBV25-1 and TRBJ1-4, with 11 bases that match TRBD1. The junction had 5 bases not matched to a gene; V was cut back by 6 bases and J by 5 bases. The CDR3 runs 15 residues. Germline V gene data show CDR1 as MGHDK and CDR2 as SYGVNS.

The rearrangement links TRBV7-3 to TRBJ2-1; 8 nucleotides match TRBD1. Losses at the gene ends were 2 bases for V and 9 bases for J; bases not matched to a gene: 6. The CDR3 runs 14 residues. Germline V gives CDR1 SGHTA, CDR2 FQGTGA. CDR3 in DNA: TGTGCCAGCAGCTTACAGCAGGGGGCTGTTGAGCAGTTCTTC. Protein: CASSLQQGAVEQFF.

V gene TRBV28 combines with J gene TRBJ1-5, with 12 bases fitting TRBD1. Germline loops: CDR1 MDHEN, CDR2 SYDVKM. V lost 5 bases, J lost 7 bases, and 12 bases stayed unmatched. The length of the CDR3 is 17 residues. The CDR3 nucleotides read TGTGCCAGCAGTCAGTTTGGGACAGGGGGCGTTGGGCAGCCCCAGCATTTT. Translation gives CASSQFGTGGVGQPQHF.

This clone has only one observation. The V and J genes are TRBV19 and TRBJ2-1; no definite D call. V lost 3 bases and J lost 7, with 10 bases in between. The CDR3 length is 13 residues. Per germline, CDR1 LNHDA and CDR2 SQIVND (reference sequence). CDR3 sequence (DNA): TGTGCCAGTAGTATTGCAGGTATGAATGAGCAGTTCTTC. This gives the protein CASSIAGMNEQFF.

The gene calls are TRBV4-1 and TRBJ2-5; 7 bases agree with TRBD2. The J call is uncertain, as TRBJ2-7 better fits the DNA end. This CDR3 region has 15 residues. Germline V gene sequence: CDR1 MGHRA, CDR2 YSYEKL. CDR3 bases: TGCGCCAGCAGCCAAGAGACTAGCTTGTCCTACGAGCAGTACTTC. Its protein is CASSQETSLSYEQYF.

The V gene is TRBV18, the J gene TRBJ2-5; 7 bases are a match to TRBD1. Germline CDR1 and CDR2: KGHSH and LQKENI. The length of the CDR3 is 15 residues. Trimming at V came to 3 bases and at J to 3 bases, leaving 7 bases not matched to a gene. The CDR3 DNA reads TGTGCCAGCTCACCCTCGGGACAGCCCAAAGAGACCCAGTACTTC. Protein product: CASSPSGQPKETQYF.

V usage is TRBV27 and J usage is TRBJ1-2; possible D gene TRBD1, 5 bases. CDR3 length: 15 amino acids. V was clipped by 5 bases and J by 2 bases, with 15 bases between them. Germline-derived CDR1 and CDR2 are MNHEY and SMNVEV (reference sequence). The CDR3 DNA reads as TGTGCCAGCAGTCCCCTCCAGGGCCTGAACTATGGCTACACCTTC. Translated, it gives CASSPLQGLNYGYTF.

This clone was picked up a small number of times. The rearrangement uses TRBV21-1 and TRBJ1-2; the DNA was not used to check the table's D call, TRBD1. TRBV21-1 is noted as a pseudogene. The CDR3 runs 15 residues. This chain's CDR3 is CASSYLPGQKYGYTF. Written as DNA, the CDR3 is TGTGCCAGCAGCTACTTACCGGGACAGAAGTATGGCTACACCTTC.

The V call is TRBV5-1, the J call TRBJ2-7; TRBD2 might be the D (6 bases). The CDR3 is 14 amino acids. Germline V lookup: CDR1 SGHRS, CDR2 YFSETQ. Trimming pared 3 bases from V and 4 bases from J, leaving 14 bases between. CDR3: CASSSGTRSYEQYF. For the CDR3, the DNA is TGCGCCAGCAGCTCCGGGACTCGTAGTTACGAGCAGTACTTC.

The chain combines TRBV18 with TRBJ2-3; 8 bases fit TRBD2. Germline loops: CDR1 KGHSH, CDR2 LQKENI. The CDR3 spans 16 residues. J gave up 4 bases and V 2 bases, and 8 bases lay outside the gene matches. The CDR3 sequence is CASSPVTGGPPDTQYF. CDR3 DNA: TGTGCCAGCTCACCAGTTACGGGAGGGCCTCCAGATACGCAGTATTTT.

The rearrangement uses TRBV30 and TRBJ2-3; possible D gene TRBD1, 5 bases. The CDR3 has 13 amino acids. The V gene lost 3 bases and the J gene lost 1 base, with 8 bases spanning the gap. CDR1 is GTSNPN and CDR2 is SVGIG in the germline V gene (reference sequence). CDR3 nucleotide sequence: TGTGCCTGGAGAGTACAGGGCACAGATACGCAGTATTTT. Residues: CAWRVQGTDTQYF.

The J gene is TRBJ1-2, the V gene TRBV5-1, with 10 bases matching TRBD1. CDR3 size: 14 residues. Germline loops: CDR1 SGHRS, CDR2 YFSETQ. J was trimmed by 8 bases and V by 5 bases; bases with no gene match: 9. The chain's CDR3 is CASRHGQGEGGYTF. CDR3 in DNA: TGCGCCAGCAGACACGGACAGGGGGAAGGGGGCTACACCTTC. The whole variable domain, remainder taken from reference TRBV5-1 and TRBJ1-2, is KAGVTQTPRYLIKTRGQQVTLSCSPISGHRSVSWYQQTPGQGLQFLFEYFSETQRNKGNFPGRFSGRQFSNSRSEMNVSTLELGDSALYLCASRHGQGEGGYTFGSGTRLTVV.

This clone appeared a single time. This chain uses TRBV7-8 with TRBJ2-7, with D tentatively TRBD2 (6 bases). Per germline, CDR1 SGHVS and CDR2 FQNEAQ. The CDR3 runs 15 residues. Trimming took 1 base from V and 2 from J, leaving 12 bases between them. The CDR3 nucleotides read TGTGCCAGCAGCTTAGAGGGCGGGATCCCCTACGAGCAGTACTTC. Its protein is CASSLEGGIPYEQYF.

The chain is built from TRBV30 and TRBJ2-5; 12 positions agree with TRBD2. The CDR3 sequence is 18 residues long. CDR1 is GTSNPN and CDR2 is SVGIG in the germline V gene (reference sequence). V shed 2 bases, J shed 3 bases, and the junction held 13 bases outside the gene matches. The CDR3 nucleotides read TGTGCCTGGAGTATAACCCGAACTAGCGGGAGGAATAAAGAGACCCAGTACTTC. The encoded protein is CAWSITRTSGRNKETQYF.

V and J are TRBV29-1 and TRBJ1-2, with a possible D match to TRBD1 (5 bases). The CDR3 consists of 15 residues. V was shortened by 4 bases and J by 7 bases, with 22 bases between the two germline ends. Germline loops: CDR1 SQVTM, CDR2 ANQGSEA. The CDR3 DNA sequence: TGCAGCGTTGGCTTAACGGGGGACGGATGGAGTGGCTACACCTTC. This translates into CSVGLTGDGWSGYTF.

The DNA of the CDR3 is TGTGCCAGCAGCCTGACAGGGAGCACAGATACGCAGTATTTT. Translated, it gives CASSLTGSTDTQYF. This chain joins TRBV9 and TRBJ2-3; 7 bases agree with TRBD1. After removal of 4 bases from V and 0 bases from J, the junction contained 2 bases not matched to a gene. This CDR3 is built from 14 residues. Germline CDR1 SGDLS, CDR2 YYNGEE. Using reference TRBV9 and TRBJ2-3 for the parts outside the CDR3, the full variable domain is DSGVTQTPKHLITATGQRVTLRCSPRSGDLSVYWYQQSLDQGLQFLIQYYNGEERAKGNILERFSAQQFPDLHSELNLSSLELGDSALYFCASSLTGSTDTQYFGPGTRLTVL.

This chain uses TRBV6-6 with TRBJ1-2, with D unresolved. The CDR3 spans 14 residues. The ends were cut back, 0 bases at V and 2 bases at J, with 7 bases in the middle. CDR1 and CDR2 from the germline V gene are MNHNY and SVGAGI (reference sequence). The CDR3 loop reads CASSYSAGNYGYTF. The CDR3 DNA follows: TGTGCCAGCAGTTACTCGGCAGGCAACTATGGCTACACCTTC.

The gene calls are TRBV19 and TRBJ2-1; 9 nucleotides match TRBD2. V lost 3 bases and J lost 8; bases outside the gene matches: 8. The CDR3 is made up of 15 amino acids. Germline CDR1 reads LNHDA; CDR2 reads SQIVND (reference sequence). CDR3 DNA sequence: TGTGCCAGTAGTATCTTCGCGGGAGGGATCGATGAGCAGTTCTTC. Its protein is CASSIFAGGIDEQFF.

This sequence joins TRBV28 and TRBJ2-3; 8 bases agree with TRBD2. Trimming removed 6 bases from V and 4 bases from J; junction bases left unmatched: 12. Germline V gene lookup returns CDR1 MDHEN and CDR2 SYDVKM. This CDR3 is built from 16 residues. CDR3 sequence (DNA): TGTGCCAGCAGCCTAGGTGGGGCGGGAGGCGCAGATACGCAGTATTTT. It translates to CASSLGGAGGADTQYF.